Below, 6 T cell receptor beta chains from the same sample are listed, as sequenced in a study of OX40 agonist ivuxolimab in advanced cancers. Sequencing was performed with immunoSEQ multiplex PCR; in TCRdb, only in-frame clones are kept and a portion is missing. The table has about 100,000 clones, around 90% seen once. The material sequenced was CD4+ or CD8+ T cells sorted from blood, taken in a trial of the OX40 agonist ivuxolimab. The receptor source for this set is an adult with an advanced solid tumor such as melanoma, head and neck, liver or kidney cancer.

V and J are TRBV28 and TRBJ2-5; D remains unclear. The CDR3 runs 15 residues. Germline V lookup: CDR1 MDHEN, CDR2 SYDVKM. V gave up 5 bases and J gave up 0 bases, with 13 bases separating them. Here the CDR3 DNA reads TGTGCCAGCAGTAAAGGCCCGGACGACCAAGAGACCCAGTACTTC. Translation gives CASSKGPDDQETQYF.

The genes are TRBV18 and TRBJ2-2; 8 bases are shared with TRBD1. Germline loops: CDR1 KGHSH, CDR2 LQKENI. The V segment lost 2 bases and the J segment 3 bases; nucleotides outside the gene matches: 5. The CDR3 has 16 residues. Written as DNA, the CDR3 is TGTGCCAGCTCACCAATCGGACAGGGAGACACCGGGGAGCTGTTTTTT. It yields the protein CASSPIGQGDTGELFF.

This clone was observed once. The chain combines TRBV6-4 with TRBJ2-1; 10 bases are shared with TRBD2. Germline CDR1 reads MRHNA; CDR2 reads SNTAGT. The CDR3 loop spans 13 amino acids. V lost 4 bases, J lost 6 bases, and 0 bases stayed unmatched. CDR3 coding DNA: TGTGCCAGCAGTGGGACTAGCGGCAATGAGCAGTTCTTC. The encoded protein is CASSGTSGNEQFF.

The chain uses TRBV6-5 and TRBJ2-7; TRBD1 aligns across 9 bases. The CDR3 runs to 14 residues. The junction had 6 bases not matched to a gene; V was cut back by 4 bases and J by 5 bases. In germline, CDR1 is MNHEY, CDR2 SVGAGI. In DNA, the CDR3 is TGTGCCAGCAGTTGGGGACAGGGCTGGGACGAGCAGTACTTC. The encoded protein is CASSWGQGWDEQYF.

The chain is built from TRBV30 and TRBJ1-5; tentative D call: TRBD1 (6 bases). The CDR3 is 14 residues long. V dropped 1 base and J dropped 0 bases, with 7 bases sitting between them. The germline V gene has CDR1 GTSNPN and CDR2 SVGIG (reference sequence). The CDR3 loop reads CAWSAGHSNQPQHF. As DNA, the CDR3 is TGTGCCTGGAGTGCGGGACATAGCAATCAGCCCCAGCATTTT. Filled out from reference TRBV30 and TRBJ1-5, the complete variable domain reads SQTIHQWPATLVQPVGSPLSLECTVEGTSNPNLYWYRQAAGRGLQLLFYSVGIGQISSEVPQNLSASRPQDRQFILSSKKLLLSDSGFYLCAWSAGHSNQPQHFGDGTRLSIL.

The chain links TRBV18 to TRBJ2-3; D is possibly TRBD1 (5 bases). Trimming cost V 6 bases and J 5 bases, with 9 bases left between them. The germline V gene encodes CDR1 KGHSH and CDR2 LQKENI. The CDR3 spans 12 residues. CDR3 nucleotide sequence: TGTGCCAGCTCCCCCGACAGAGATACGCAGTATTTT. Its translation: CASSPDRDTQYF.